These T cell receptor beta chains were read from a single sample in a study of blood T cells in healthy people across ages. TCRdb reprocessed the 5' RACE reads with MiXCR, giving one entry per CDR3 protein. Of around 650,000 distinct CDR3 sequences in the sample, roughly 43% are singletons; the top ten hold around 30%. The sequencing input was blood. The source of these receptors is a man older than 75 in good health. Both conserved end residues are part of each CDR3. Fields, in order: D gene, V gene, clone size, J gene, CDR3 protein, CDR3 DNA. A D gene is named only where the DNA matches it firmly. A row's size may be missing; if present it is once, few, many or a size class.

>.|TRBV4-3|.|TRBJ2-3
CASSQEPPSGVDSTATQYF
TGCGCCAGCAGCCAAGAACCCCCCTCGGGGGTCGATAGCACAGCTACGCAGTATTTT
>TRBD2|TRBV4-3|many|TRBJ2-1
CASSQGLSGGPSASYNEQFF
TGCGCCAGCAGCCAAGGGCTTAGCGGGGGGCCGTCGGCCTCATACAATGAGCAGTTCTTC
>.|TRBV20-1|.|TRBJ2-7
CSAREVVDFSYEQYF
TGCAGTGCTCGAGAGGTAGTGGACTTCTCCTACGAGCAGTACTTC
>.|TRBV11-2|.|TRBJ2-7
CASGADRYEQYF
TGTGCCAGCGGCGCGGACCGCTACGAGCAGTACTTC
>TRBD2|TRBV4-2|.|TRBJ2-5
CASSQDTSGGREETQYF
TGTGCCAGCAGCCAAGATACTAGCGGGGGGCGAGAAGAGACCCAGTACTTC
>TRBD2|TRBV11-1|.|TRBJ2-3
CASSVTSGSPTDTQYF
TGTGCCAGCAGCGTAACTAGCGGCAGCCCCACAGATACGCAGTATTTT
>.|TRBV7-2|many|TRBJ2-1
CASSLVSSQSYNEQFF
TGTGCCAGCAGCTTAGTGAGTAGCCAATCCTACAATGAGCAGTTCTTC
>.|TRBV7-9|.|TRBJ2-6
CASSLTRGAGANVLTF
TGTGCCAGCAGCTTGACCAGGGGGGCTGGGGCCAACGTCCTGACTTTC
>.|TRBV4-2|few|TRBJ2-7
CASSQFRGTHYEQYF
TGTGCCAGCAGCCAATTCAGGGGGACTCACTACGAGCAGTACTTC
>TRBD1|TRBV29-1|.|TRBJ2-5
CSVDRGRKTQYF
TGCAGCGTTGACAGGGGGCGGAAGACCCAGTACTTC
>.|TRBV20-1|many|TRBJ2-7
CSASHALYEQYF
TGCAGTGCTAGTCACGCCCTCTACGAGCAGTACTTC
>.|TRBV29-1|.|TRBJ2-1
CSVVGHSYNEQFF
TGCAGCGTTGTTGGCCACTCCTACAATGAGCAGTTCTTC
>.|TRBV12-3/TRBV12-4|.|TRBJ1-3
CASSLRRGGFSGNTIYF
TGTGCCAGCAGTTTACGTAGGGGCGGCTTCTCTGGAAACACCATATATTTT
>TRBD2|TRBV14|few|TRBJ2-7
CASSQVGSGSSYNEQYF
TGTGCCAGCAGCCAAGTGGGAAGCGGGAGCTCCTACAATGAGCAGTACTTC
>.|TRBV16|.|TRBJ1-1
CASSQSQGGNTEAFF
TGTGCCAGCAGCCAATCACAGGGAGGGAACACTGAAGCTTTCTTT
>TRBD1|TRBV29-1|many|TRBJ1-1
CSAGQGMNTEAFF
TGCAGCGCCGGACAGGGCATGAACACTGAAGCTTTCTTT
>.|TRBV20-1|.|TRBJ2-2
CSANLGRGPTGELFF
TGCAGTGCTAACCTAGGAAGGGGCCCCACCGGGGAGCTGTTTTTT
>.|TRBV20-1|.|TRBJ2-1
CSARGRGGSVNEQFF
TGCAGTGCTAGAGGGCGGGGTGGTAGCGTAAATGAGCAGTTCTTC
>TRBD1|TRBV11-3|many|TRBJ2-1
CASSSGTGPGNEQFF
TGTGCCAGCAGCTCCGGGACAGGACCTGGGAATGAGCAGTTCTTC
>.|TRBV5-1|many|TRBJ2-5
CASSLGQETQYF
TGCGCCAGCAGCTTGGGGCAAGAGACCCAGTACTTC